The 24 T cell receptor beta chains in this list originate from one sample, sequenced in a study of CD8+ T cells in alopecia areata. Reverse transcribed after extraction, RNA yielded cDNA as the sequencing template. The assay was immunoSEQ multiplex PCR, and TCRdb's table has in-frame clones only and misses some. This table has about 98,000 clones, roughly 42% appearing once. The specimen sequenced was CD4+ T cells sorted from blood. All receptors come from a human donor with alopecia areata.

Turning to this clone: Within the sample, other DNA sequences also encode this same CDR3. V gene TRBV11-3 combines with J gene TRBJ2-5; D gene ambiguous. Per germline, CDR1 SGHNT and CDR2 YENEEA. The CDR3 has 12 residues. V lost 5 bases to trimming and J lost 0 bases, with 4 bases between them. The CDR3 spells CASSPYQETQYF. The CDR3 DNA follows: TGTGCCAGCAGCCCATACCAAGAGACCCAGTACTTC.

V and J are TRBV11-2 and TRBJ2-5, with 9 bases identical to TRBD2. CDR1 is SGHAT, CDR2 FQNNGV, per germline. J was trimmed by 5 bases and V by 8 bases; bases with no gene match: 6. This CDR3 spans 13 amino acids. The CDR3: CASHNSGGETQYF. CDR3 in DNA: TGTGCCAGCCATAATAGCGGGGGCGAGACCCAGTACTTC. Variable domain in full (rest from reference TRBV11-2 and TRBJ2-5): EAGVAQSPRYKIIEKRQSVAFWCNPISGHATLYWYQQILGQGPKLLIQFQNNGVVDDSQLPKDRFSAERLKGVDSTLKIQPAKLEDSAVYLCASHNSGGETQYFGPGTRLLVL.

For the CDR3, the DNA is TGTGCCAGCAGCTTAGGACAGCAGGGAGGCAATCAGCCCCAGCATTTT. This gives the protein CASSLGQQGGNQPQHF. The genes are TRBV7-2 and TRBJ1-5; a weak D match, TRBD1 (5 bases). This CDR3 is built from 16 residues. The V and J ends lost 1 base and 2 bases respectively, with 12 bases between them. CDR1 is SGHTA, CDR2 FQGNSA, per germline.

The chain couples TRBV23-1 to TRBJ1-5; D is undetermined. TRBV23-1 is an ORF, with its function uncertain. This CDR3 is 13 amino acids long. Trimming pared 4 bases from V and 5 bases from J, leaving 9 bases between. CDR3 DNA: TGCGCCAGCAGTCGGGCTGAGCATCAGCCCCAGCATTTT. Protein: CASSRAEHQPQHF.

The genes are TRBV29-1 and TRBJ2-7; TRBD2 matches at 8 bases. Per the germline V gene, CDR1 is SQVTM and CDR2 is ANQGSEA. The ends lost 7 bases at V and 4 bases at J; junction bases unmatched: 24. CDR3 size: 18 residues. The DNA of the CDR3 is TGCAGCGCCCTACTGACTTCATCGGGGGCGGGAGGAAGGTACGAGCAGTACTTC. Its protein product is CSALLTSSGAGGRYEQYF.

The chain's CDR3 is CASTQSEGYEQYF. In nucleotides, the CDR3 is TGCGCCAGCACCCAGAGCGAGGGCTACGAGCAGTACTTC. The chain uses TRBV5-1 and TRBJ2-7, with a weak D call TRBD2 (5 bases). Per germline, CDR1 SGHRS and CDR2 YFSETQ. The CDR3 consists of 13 residues. V dropped 6 bases and J dropped 3 bases, with 13 bases sitting between them.

The genes are TRBV5-1 and TRBJ1-1, with D unresolved. Trimming shortened V by 5 bases and J by 3 bases, and 14 bases separated the two germline ends. Germline lookup yields CDR1 SGHRS and CDR2 YFSETQ. The CDR3 is made up of 14 amino acids. DNA of the CDR3: TGCGCCAGCAGTCTCGGAGGGCCCGACACTGAAGCTTTCTTT. Amino acids: CASSLGGPDTEAFF.

This clone was seen a handful of times. The chain couples TRBV14 to TRBJ2-7; D uncertain. V gave up 4 bases and J gave up 2 bases, with 6 bases separating them. This CDR3 spans 12 amino acids. Germline assignment: CDR1 SGHDN and CDR2 FVKESK. CDR3 residues: CASSPTPYEQYF. CDR3 nucleotides: TGTGCCAGCAGCCCCACACCCTACGAGCAGTACTTC. The full variable domain, in which reference TRBV14 and TRBJ2-7 provide the parts outside the CDR3, is EAGVTQFPSHSVIEKGQTVTLRCDPISGHDNLYWYRRVMGKEIKFLLHFVKESKQDESGMPNNRFLAERTGGTYSTLKVQPAELEDSGVYFCASSPTPYEQYFGPGTRLTVT.

The count of this clone is one. The chain has TRBV27 and TRBJ1-2; 8 bases are a match to TRBD1. Trimming at V came to 2 bases and at J to 2 bases, leaving 16 bases not matched to a gene. The germline CDR1 and CDR2 sequences are MNHEY and SMNVEV (reference sequence). The CDR3 runs to 19 residues. The DNA of the CDR3 is TGTGCCAGCAGTTTAGAACCCCCAGGGGGCACCTCTCACAACTATGGCTACACCTTC. Translated, it gives CASSLEPPGGTSHNYGYTF.

The chain employs TRBV29-1 and TRBJ2-1, with TRBD1 as a possible D gene (8 bases). V lost 3 bases and J lost 8, with 17 bases in between. The CDR3 is 14 residues long. Germline CDR1 and CDR2: SQVTM and ANQGSEA. The CDR3 protein is CSVEGGQGAYEQFF. Here the CDR3 DNA reads TGCAGCGTTGAGGGAGGGCAGGGGGCCTATGAGCAGTTCTTC.

J is TRBJ1-2 and V is TRBV7-2; D is uncertain. The CDR3 length is 15 residues. Deletions cut 0 bases from V and 7 bases from J, with 15 bases between. In germline, CDR1 is SGHTA, CDR2 FQGNSA. The CDR3 region is CASSLAPGLAGGYTF. The CDR3 bases are TGTGCCAGCAGCTTAGCCCCGGGTTTGGCGGGTGGCTACACCTTC. Filled out from reference TRBV7-2 and TRBJ1-2, the complete variable domain reads GAGVSQSPSNKVTEKGKDVELRCDPISGHTALYWYRQSLGQGLEFLIYFQGNSAPDKSGLPSDRFSAERTGGSVSTLTIQRTQQEDSAVYLCASSLAPGLAGGYTFGSGTRLTVV.

The gene calls are TRBV30 and TRBJ1-1; D gene ambiguous. V was pared by 5 bases and J by 1 base, with 8 bases between. Germline V gene lookup returns CDR1 GTSNPN and CDR2 SVGIG (reference sequence). The CDR3 loop spans 12 amino acids. The CDR3 region is CAWENQNTEAFF. The DNA for the CDR3 is TGTGCCTGGGAGAACCAGAACACTGAAGCTTTCTTT.

The V and J genes are TRBV27 and TRBJ2-2; D is undetermined. The germline CDR1 and CDR2 sequences are MNHEY and SMNVEV (reference sequence). The CDR3 covers 15 residues. With 5 bases removed from V and 6 bases from J, the gap between germline ends came to 16 bases. The CDR3 is CASSDLLLNPGELFF. The CDR3 DNA is TGTGCCAGCAGTGATCTACTACTCAACCCCGGGGAGCTGTTTTTT.

The V gene is TRBV2, the J gene TRBJ1-6; TRBD1 might be the D (6 bases). Germline CDR1 reads SNHLY; CDR2 reads FYNNEI. This CDR3 is 12 amino acids long. Between the trimmed V and J ends, which lost 7 bases and 10 bases, there was a span of 11 bases. The CDR3 DNA follows: TGTGCCAGCAACAGGGTATTGTCACCCCTCCACTTT. Its translation is CASNRVLSPLHF.

The chain links TRBV30 to TRBJ2-1, with D maybe TRBD2 (5 bases). The V end was cut by 7 bases, the J end by 4 bases, with 11 bases between. This CDR3 has 12 amino acids. The germline CDR1 and CDR2 sequences are GTSNPN and SVGIG (reference sequence). This CDR3 reads CAYRERYNEQFF. The CDR3 coding sequence is TGTGCCTATAGGGAGCGATACAATGAGCAGTTCTTC. The complete variable domain, with remaining parts taken from reference TRBV30 and TRBJ2-1, reads SQTIHQWPATLVQPVGSPLSLECTVEGTSNPNLYWYRQAAGRGLQLLFYSVGIGQISSEVPQNLSASRPQDRQFILSSKKLLLSDSGFYLCAYRERYNEQFFGPGTRLTVL.

In its sample, this clone was seen a few times. The CDR3: CASSPNTFIRGSGNTIYF. For the CDR3, the DNA is TGTGCCAGCAGTCCAAACACCTTTATACGGGGCTCTGGAAACACCATATATTTT. V and J are TRBV2 and TRBJ1-3; D gene unclear. Per the germline V gene, CDR1 is SNHLY and CDR2 is FYNNEI. The CDR3 totals 18 residues. Trimming cost V 5 bases and J 0 bases, with 20 bases left between them.

This clone came up a few times. The V gene is TRBV28, the J gene TRBJ2-7; D is ambiguous. V was cut by 3 bases and J by 2 bases, with 11 bases left in between. The CDR3 spans 14 residues. Germline V CDR1 and CDR2: MDHEN, SYDVKM. CDR3 protein: CASSLYGPAYEQYF. The CDR3 bases are TGTGCCAGCAGTTTGTACGGGCCTGCCTACGAGCAGTACTTC.

The chain has TRBV7-3 and TRBJ2-6; TRBD2 is a possible D gene (6 bases). The germline V gene has CDR1 SGHTA and CDR2 FQGTGA. CDR3 length equals 16 residues. The germline V and J ends were trimmed by 5 bases and 2 bases, with 13 bases remaining between them. Written as DNA, the CDR3 is TGTGCCAGCAGCAAAACGGGGGTCCCTGGGGCCAACGTCCTGACTTTC. Protein sequence: CASSKTGVPGANVLTF.

The genes are TRBV12-5 and TRBJ2-3; D remains ambiguous. Trimming shortened V by 6 bases and J by 0 bases, and 4 bases separated the two germline ends. Germline V gene lookup returns CDR1 LGHNT and CDR2 FRNRAP. The CDR3 sequence is 12 residues long. The CDR3 sequence: CASGTSTDTQYF. The CDR3 region has the DNA TGTGCTAGTGGGACTAGCACAGATACGCAGTATTTT.

In this sample, this clone turned up a few times. The chain has TRBV2 and TRBJ2-4; TRBD1 aligns across 11 bases. The germline V gene encodes CDR1 SNHLY and CDR2 FYNNEI. CDR3 length equals 12 residues. J gave up 9 bases and V 6 bases, and 1 base lay outside the gene matches. The CDR3, as DNA: TGTGCCAGCAGGGGGACAGGGGGCATTCAGTACTTC. Protein: CASRGTGGIQYF. The whole variable domain, remainder taken from reference TRBV2 and TRBJ2-4, is EPEVTQTPSHQVTQMGQEVILRCVPISNHLYFYWYRQILGQKVEFLVSFYNNEISEKSEIFDDQFSVERPDGSNFTLKIRSTKLEDSAMYFCASRGTGGIQYFGAGTRLSVL.

The chain carries TRBV20-1 and TRBJ2-1; no clear D gene. V lost 6 bases and J lost 9, with 12 bases in between. Germline V gene lookup returns CDR1 DFQATT and CDR2 SNEGSKA (reference sequence). The CDR3 spans 11 residues. This chain's CDR3 is CSAKGRAEQFF. The DNA for the CDR3 is TGCAGTGCCAAGGGTAGGGCTGAGCAGTTCTTC.

This clone was detected a few times. The chain joins TRBV29-1 to TRBJ2-3; TRBD2 aligns across 11 bases. The germline gives CDR1 SQVTM, CDR2 ANQGSEA. Germline trimming cut 6 bases from V and 6 bases from J; bases unmatched to any gene: 11. The CDR3 consists of 15 residues. The chain's CDR3 is CSVSRLAGRYDTQYF. The CDR3 DNA reads as TGCAGCGTCTCAAGACTAGCGGGGCGATACGATACGCAGTATTTT.

CDR3 DNA sequence: TGTGCCAGCAGCTTAGCTAGGGCCCTCTCCTACGAGCAGTACTTC. Its protein is CASSLARALSYEQYF. This chain joins TRBV7-2 and TRBJ2-7; D gene unclear. Per the germline V gene, CDR1 is SGHTA and CDR2 is FQGNSA. Trimming took off 0 bases at V and 0 bases at J, with 9 bases between the two ends. The CDR3 spans 15 residues. Full variable domain (outside the CDR3, taken from reference TRBV7-2 and TRBJ2-7): GAGVSQSPSNKVTEKGKDVELRCDPISGHTALYWYRQSLGQGLEFLIYFQGNSAPDKSGLPSDRFSAERTGGSVSTLTIQRTQQEDSAVYLCASSLARALSYEQYFGPGTRLTVT.

The chain uses TRBV13 and TRBJ2-3, with D maybe TRBD1 (6 bases). CDR1 PRHDT and CDR2 FYEKMQ come from the germline V gene (reference sequence). Trimming stripped 5 bases from V and 3 bases from J, with 15 bases between. CDR3 length equals 15 residues. The CDR3 region is CASSPGAGRTDTQYF. For the CDR3, the DNA is TGTGCCAGCAGCCCAGGGGCGGGCAGGACAGATACGCAGTATTTT.